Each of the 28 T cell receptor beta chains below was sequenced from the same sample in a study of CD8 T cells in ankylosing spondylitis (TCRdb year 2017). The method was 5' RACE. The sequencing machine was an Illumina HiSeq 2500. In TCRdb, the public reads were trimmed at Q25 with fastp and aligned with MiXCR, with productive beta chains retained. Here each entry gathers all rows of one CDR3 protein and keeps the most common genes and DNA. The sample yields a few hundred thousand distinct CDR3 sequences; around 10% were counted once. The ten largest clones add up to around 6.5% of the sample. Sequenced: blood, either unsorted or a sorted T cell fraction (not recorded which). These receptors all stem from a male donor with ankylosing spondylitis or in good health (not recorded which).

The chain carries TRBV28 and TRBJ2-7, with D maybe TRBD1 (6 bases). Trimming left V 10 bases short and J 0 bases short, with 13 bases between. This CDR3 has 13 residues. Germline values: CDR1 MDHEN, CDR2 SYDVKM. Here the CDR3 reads CATDRRTSYEQYF. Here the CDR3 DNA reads TGTGCCACCGACAGGCGAACCTCCTACGAGCAGTACTTC.

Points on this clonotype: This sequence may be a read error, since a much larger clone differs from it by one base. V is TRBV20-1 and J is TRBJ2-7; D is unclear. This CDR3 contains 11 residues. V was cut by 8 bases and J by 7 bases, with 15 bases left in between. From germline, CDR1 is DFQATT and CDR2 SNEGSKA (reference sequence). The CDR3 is CSTQAQSEQYF. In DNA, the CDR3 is TGCAGTACTCAGGCCCAGTCAGAGCAGTACTTC.

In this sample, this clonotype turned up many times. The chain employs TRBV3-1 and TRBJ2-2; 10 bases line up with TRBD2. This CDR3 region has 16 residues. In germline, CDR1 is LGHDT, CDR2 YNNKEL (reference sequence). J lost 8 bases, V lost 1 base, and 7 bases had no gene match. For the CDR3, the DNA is TGTGCCAGCAGCCAAGGACTAGCGGGCCTACGTGGGGAGCTGTTTTTT. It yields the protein CASSQGLAGLRGELFF.

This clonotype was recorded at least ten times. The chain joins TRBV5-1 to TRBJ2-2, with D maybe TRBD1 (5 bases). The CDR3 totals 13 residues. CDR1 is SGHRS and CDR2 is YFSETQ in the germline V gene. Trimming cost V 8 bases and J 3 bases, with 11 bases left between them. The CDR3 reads CARIQGDTGELFF. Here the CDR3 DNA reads TGCGCCAGAATCCAGGGCGACACCGGGGAGCTGTTTTTT.

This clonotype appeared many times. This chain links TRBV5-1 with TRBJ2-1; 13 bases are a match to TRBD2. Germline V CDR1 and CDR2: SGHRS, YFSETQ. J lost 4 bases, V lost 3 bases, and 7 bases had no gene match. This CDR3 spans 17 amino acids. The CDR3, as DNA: TGCGCCAGCAGCTACAACGGACTAGCGGGGGTATACAATGAGCAGTTCTTC. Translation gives CASSYNGLAGVYNEQFF.

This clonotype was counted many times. The CDR3 DNA reads TGCGCCAGCAGTGAGTCTAGACGTGAAAGGGCAGATACGCAGTATTTT. This codes for CASSESRRERADTQYF. This chain uses TRBV10-1 with TRBJ2-3; D uncertain. Per germline, CDR1 WNHNN and CDR2 SYGVQD (reference sequence). This CDR3 spans 16 amino acids. Trimming removed 0 bases from V and 4 bases from J, with 14 bases in between.

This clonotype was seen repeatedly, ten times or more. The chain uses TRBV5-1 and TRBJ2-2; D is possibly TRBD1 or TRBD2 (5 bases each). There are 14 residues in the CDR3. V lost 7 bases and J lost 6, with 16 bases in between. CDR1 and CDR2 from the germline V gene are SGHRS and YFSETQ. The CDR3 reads CASLRGVPPGELFF. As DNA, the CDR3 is TGCGCCAGCTTGAGAGGGGTTCCACCCGGGGAGCTGTTTTTT. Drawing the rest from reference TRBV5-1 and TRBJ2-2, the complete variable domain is KAGVTQTPRYLIKTRGQQVTLSCSPISGHRSVSWYQQTPGQGLQFLFEYFSETQRNKGNFPGRFSGRQFSNSRSEMNVSTLELGDSALYLCASLRGVPPGELFFGEGSRLTVL.

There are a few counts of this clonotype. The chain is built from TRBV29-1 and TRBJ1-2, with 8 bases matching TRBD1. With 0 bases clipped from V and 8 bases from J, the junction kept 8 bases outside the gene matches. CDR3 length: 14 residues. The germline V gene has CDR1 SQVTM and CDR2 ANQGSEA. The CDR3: CSVEDVQGARGYTF. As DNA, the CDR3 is TGCAGCGTTGAAGACGTTCAGGGGGCGCGCGGCTACACCTTC.

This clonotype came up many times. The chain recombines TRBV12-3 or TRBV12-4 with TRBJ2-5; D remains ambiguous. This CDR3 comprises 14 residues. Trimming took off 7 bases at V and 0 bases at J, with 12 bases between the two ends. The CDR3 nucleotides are TGTGCCAGCACCACTCTCGAGTACCAAGAGACCCAGTACTTC. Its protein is CASTTLEYQETQYF.

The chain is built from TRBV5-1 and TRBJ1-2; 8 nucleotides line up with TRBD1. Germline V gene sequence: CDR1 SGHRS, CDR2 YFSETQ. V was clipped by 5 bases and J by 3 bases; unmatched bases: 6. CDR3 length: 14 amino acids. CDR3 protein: CASRAGDRYYGYTF. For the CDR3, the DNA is TGCGCCAGCAGAGCCGGGGACAGGTACTATGGCTACACCTTC.

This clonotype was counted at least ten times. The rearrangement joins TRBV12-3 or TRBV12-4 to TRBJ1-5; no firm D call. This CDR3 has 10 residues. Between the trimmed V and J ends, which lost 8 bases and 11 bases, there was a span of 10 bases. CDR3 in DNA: TGTGCCAGCGCAAAAGGGACCCAGCATTTT. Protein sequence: CASAKGTQHF.

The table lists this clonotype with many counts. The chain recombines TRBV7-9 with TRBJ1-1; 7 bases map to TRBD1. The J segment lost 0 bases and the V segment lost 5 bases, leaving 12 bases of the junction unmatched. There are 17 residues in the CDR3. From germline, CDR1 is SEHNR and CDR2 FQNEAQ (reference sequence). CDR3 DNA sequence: TGTGCCAGCAGCCGTACGTGGGACAGCCCACTGAACACTGAAGCTTTCTTT. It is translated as CASSRTWDSPLNTEAFF.

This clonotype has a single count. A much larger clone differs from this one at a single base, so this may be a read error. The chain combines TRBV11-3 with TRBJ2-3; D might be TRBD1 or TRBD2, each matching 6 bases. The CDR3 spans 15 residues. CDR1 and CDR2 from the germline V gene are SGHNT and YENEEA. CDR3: CVSSSGGGPTDTQYF. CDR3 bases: TGTGTCAGCAGCTCAGGTGGGGGGCCCACAGATACGCAGTATTTT.

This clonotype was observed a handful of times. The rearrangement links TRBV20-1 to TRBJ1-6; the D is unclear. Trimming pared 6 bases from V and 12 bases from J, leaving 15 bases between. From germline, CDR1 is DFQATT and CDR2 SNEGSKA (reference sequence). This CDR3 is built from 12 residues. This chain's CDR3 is CSAGPEGGPLHF. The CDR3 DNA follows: TGCAGTGCCGGACCCGAAGGCGGACCCCTCCACTTT.

The CDR3 nucleotides are TGCAGCGTTGAAGACGGGTATGGGGAGTCCTACGAGCAGTACTTC. It translates to CSVEDGYGESYEQYF. This sequence joins TRBV29-1 and TRBJ2-7, with D perhaps TRBD2 (5 bases). This CDR3 contains 15 residues. Germline V lookup: CDR1 SQVTM, CDR2 ANQGSEA. V shed 0 bases and J shed 1 base, with 13 bases lying between them.

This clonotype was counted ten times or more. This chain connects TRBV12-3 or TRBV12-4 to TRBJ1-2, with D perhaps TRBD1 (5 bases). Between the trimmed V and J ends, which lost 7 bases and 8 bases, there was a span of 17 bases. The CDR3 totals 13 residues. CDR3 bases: TGTGCCAGCACCCTCGAAGGGGTGGAAGGCTACACCTTC. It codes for CASTLEGVEGYTF.

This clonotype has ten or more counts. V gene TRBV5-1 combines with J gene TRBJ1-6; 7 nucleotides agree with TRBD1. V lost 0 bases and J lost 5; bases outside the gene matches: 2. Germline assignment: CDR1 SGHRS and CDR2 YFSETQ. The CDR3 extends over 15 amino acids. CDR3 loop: CASSLGDSNNSPLHF. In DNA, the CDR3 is TGCGCCAGCAGCTTGGGGGACAGTAATAATTCACCCCTCCACTTT. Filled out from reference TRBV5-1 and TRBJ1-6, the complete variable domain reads KAGVTQTPRYLIKTRGQQVTLSCSPISGHRSVSWYQQTPGQGLQFLFEYFSETQRNKGNFPGRFSGRQFSNSRSEMNVSTLELGDSALYLCASSLGDSNNSPLHFGNGTRLTVT.

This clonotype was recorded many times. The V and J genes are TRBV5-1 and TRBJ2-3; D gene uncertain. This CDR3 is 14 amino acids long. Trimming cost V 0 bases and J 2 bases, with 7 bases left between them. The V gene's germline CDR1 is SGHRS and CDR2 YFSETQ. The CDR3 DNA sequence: TGCGCCAGCAGCTTGGGCCGAGCCACAGATACGCAGTATTTT. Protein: CASSLGRATDTQYF.

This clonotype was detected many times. The CDR3 sequence is CASSQVGRQPQHF. The DNA of the CDR3 is TGTGCCAGCAGCCAAGTGGGGAGACAGCCCCAGCATTTT. The chain links TRBV3-1 to TRBJ1-5; unclear D gene. Germline V gene data show CDR1 as LGHDT and CDR2 as YNNKEL (reference sequence). The CDR3 length is 13 residues. Trimming pared 1 base from V and 7 bases from J, leaving 8 bases between.

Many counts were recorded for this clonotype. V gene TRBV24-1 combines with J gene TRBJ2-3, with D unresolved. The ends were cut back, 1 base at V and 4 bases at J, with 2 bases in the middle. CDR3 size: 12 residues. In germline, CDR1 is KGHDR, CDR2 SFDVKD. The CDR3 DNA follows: TGTGCCACCAGTGATTTCGCAGATACGCAGTATTTT. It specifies CATSDFADTQYF.

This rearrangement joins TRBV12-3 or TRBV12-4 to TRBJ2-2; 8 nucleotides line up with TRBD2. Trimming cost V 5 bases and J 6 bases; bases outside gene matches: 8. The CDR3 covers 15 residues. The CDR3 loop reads CASSTSGSRAGELFF. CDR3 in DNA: TGTGCCAGCAGTACAAGCGGGAGCCGGGCCGGGGAGCTGTTTTTT.

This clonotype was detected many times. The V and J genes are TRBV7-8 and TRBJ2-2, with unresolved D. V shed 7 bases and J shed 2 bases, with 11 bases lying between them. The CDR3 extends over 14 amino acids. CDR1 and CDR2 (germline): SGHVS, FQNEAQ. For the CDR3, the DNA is TGTGCCAGCAATGACGCGGTCAACACCGGGGAGCTGTTTTTT. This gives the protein CASNDAVNTGELFF.

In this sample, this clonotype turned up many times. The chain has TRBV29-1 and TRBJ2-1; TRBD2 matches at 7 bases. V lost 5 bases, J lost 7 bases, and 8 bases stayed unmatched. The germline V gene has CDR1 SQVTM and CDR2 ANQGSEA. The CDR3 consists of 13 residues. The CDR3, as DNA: TGCAGCGTTAGAGCGGGGTTTGGAAATGAGCAGTTCTTC. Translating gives CSVRAGFGNEQFF.

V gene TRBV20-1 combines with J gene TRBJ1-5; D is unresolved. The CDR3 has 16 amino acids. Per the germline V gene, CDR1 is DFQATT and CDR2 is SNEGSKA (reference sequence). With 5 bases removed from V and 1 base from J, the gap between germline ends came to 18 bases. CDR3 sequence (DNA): TGCAGTGCTCGACCTAGAGGACGGGAGAGCAATCAGCCCCAGCATTTT. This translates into CSARPRGRESNQPQHF.

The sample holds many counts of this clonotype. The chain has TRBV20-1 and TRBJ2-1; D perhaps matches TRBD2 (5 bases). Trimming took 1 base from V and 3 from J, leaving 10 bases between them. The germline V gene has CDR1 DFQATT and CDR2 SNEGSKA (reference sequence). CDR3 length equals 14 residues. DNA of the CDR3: TGCAGTGCTAGAGCTAGCTACGACTACAATGAGCAGTTCTTC. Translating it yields CSARASYDYNEQFF.

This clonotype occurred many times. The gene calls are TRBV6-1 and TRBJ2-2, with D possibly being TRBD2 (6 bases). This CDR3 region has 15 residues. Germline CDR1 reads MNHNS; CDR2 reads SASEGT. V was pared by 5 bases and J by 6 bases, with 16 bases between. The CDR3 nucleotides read TGTGCCAGCAGTCCGTTCACTAGCTCGCCCGGGGAGCTGTTTTTT. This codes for CASSPFTSSPGELFF.

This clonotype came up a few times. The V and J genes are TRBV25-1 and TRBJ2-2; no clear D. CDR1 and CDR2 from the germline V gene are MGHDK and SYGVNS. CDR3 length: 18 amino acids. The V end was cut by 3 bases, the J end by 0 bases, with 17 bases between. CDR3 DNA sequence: TGTGCCAGCAGTGACGGGCCTCTAGGTCGCACGAACACCGGGGAGCTGTTTTTT. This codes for CASSDGPLGRTNTGELFF.

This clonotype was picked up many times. CDR3 coding DNA: TGTGCCAGCAGCTTGGAGGGTGGCAGGGCAAGAGATACGCAGTATTTT. This translates into CASSLEGGRARDTQYF. The rearrangement links TRBV5-6 to TRBJ2-3; a weak D match, TRBD1 (5 bases). This CDR3 is 16 amino acids long. The germline V gene encodes CDR1 SGHDT and CDR2 YYEEEE. V was shortened by 0 bases and J by 5 bases, with 16 bases between the two germline ends.